Detailed here is one T cell receptor (beta chain). Its target is not known. The record originates from a study of CD8+ T cells in alopecia areata. Study-wide results and caveats: In scalp samples, resident alphabeta T cells of normal skin are also sequenced. Scalp clonality and expanded CD8+ clones among the top 100 fell significantly with tofacitinib. There was only one nonresponder, so it was unclear how baseline CD8+ expansion relates to response.

Extraction and reverse transcription of RNA yielded cDNA as the sequencing template. Sequenced by immunoSEQ multiplex PCR; TCRdb stores in-frame clones only, minus some. The sample has around 150,000 clones; about three fifths are singletons. Treatment denoted: oral pan-JAK inhibitor, 5-10 mg twice daily. PBMC-derived CD4+ and CD8+ T cells were sorted. This CDR3 comprises 16 residues. V gave up 2 bases and J gave up 0 bases, with 12 bases separating them. The V gene's germline CDR1 is SGHDT and CDR2 YYEEEE. The chain employs TRBV5-6 and TRBJ2-4; no clear D. The TCR originated in a human donor with alopecia areata. The sample was CD4+ T cells sorted from blood, taken at week 4, from a patient treated with tofacitinib. The CDR3 loop reads CASSFGSQRAKNIQYF. CDR3 coding DNA: TGTGCCAGCAGCTTTGGTAGTCAGAGAGCCAAAAACATTCAGTACTTC. Variable domain in full (rest from reference TRBV5-6 and TRBJ2-4): DAGVTQSPTHLIKTRGQQVTLRCSPKSGHDTVSWYQQALGQGPQFIFQYYEEEERQRGNFPDRFSGHQFPNYSSELNVNALLLGDSALYLCASSFGSQRAKNIQYFGAGTRLSVL.